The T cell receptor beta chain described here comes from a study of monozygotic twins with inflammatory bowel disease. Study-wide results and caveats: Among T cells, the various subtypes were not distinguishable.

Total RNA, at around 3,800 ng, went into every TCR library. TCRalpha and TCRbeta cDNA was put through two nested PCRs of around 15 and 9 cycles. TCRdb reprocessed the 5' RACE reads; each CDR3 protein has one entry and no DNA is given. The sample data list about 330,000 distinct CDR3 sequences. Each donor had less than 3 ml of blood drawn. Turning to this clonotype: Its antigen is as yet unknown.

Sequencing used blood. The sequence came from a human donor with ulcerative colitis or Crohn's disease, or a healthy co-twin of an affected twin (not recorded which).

CDR3 sequence: CASSRGQEGYEQYF. This chain connects TRBV4-1 to TRBJ2-7; TCRdb gives TRBD1 as the D gene, but with no DNA this cannot be confirmed. The CDR3 extends over 14 amino acids. Germline CDR1 is MGHRA and CDR2 is YSYEKL.